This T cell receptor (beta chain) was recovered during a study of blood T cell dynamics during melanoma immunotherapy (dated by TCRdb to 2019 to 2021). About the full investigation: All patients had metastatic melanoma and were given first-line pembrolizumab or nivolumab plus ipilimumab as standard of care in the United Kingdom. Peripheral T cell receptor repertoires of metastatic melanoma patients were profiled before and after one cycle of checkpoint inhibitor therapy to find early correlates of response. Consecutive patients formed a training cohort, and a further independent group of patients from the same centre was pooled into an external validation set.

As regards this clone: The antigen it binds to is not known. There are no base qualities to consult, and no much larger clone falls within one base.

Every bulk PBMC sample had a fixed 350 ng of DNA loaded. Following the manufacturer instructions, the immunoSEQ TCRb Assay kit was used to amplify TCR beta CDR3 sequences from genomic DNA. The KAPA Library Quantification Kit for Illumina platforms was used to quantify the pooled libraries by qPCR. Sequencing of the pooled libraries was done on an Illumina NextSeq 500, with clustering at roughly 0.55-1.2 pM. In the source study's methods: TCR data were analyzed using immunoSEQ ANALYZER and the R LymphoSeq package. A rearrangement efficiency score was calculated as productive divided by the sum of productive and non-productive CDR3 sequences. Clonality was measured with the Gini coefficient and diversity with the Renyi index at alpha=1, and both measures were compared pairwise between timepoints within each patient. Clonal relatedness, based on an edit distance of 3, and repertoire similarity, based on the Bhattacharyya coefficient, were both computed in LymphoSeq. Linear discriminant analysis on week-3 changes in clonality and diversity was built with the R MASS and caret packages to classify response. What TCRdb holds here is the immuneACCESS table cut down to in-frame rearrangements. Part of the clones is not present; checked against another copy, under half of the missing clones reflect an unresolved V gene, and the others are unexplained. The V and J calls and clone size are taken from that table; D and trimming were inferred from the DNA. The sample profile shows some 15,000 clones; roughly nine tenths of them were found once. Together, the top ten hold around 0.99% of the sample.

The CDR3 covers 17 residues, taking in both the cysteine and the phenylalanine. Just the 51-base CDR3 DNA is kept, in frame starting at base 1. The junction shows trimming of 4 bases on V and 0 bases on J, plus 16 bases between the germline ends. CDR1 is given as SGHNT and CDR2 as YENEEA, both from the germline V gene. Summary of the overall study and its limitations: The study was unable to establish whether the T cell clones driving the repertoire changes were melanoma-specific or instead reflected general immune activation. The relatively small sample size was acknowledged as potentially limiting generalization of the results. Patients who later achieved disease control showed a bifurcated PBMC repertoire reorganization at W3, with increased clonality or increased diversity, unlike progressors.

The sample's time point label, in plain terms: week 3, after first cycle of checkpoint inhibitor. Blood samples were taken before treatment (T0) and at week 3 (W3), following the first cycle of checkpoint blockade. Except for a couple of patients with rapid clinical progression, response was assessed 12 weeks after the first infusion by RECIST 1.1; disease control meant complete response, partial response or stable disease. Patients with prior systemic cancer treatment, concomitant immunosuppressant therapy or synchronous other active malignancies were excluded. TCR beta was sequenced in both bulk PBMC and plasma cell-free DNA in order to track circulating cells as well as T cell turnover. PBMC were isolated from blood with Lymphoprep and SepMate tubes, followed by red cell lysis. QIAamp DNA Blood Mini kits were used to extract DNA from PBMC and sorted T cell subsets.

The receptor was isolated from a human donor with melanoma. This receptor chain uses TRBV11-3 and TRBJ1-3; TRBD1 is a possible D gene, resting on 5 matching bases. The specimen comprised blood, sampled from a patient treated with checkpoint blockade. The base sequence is TGTGCCAGCAGCTCCATTCTCGGGACGGACTCTGGAAACACCATATATTTT. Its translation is CASSSILGTDSGNTIYF.